The 25 T cell receptor beta chains below were found in one sample sequenced in a study of cytomegalovirus exposure and HLA in healthy donors. The PCR contained 60 Vbeta and 13 Jbeta primers. Only in-frame clones appear in the TCRdb table, and some are missing; sequencing was by immunoSEQ multiplex PCR. The sample contains about 160,000 clones, 60% to 80% of which appear only once. The sample taken for sequencing was PBMCs. Every receptor here comes from a man in his fifties in good health and CMV-seropositive.

V gene TRBV27 combines with J gene TRBJ1-3; D gene ambiguous. The J call is doubtful: the DNA matches TRBJ2-2 better. The germline V gene has CDR1 MNHEY and CDR2 SMNVEV (reference sequence). CDR3 length equals 12 residues. CDR3 in DNA: TGTGCCAGCAGTTTTTTGTCCGGGGAGCTGTTTTTT. It codes for CASSFLSGELFF.

The J gene is TRBJ1-1, the V gene TRBV19; the D is unclear. Germline V lookup: CDR1 LNHDA, CDR2 SQIVND (reference sequence). The V gene lost 5 bases and the J gene lost 7 bases, with 11 bases spanning the gap. The CDR3 spans 12 residues. The CDR3 DNA reads as TGTGCCAGTAGTGTTTTCGGGATTGAAGCTTTCTTT. Translation: CASSVFGIEAFF.

V and J are TRBV7-6 and TRBJ1-5, with D possibly TRBD1 on 5 matching bases. This CDR3 is built from 15 residues. Trimming left V 2 bases short and J 5 bases short, with 13 bases between. Germline V lookup: CDR1 SGHVS, CDR2 FNYEAQ. The CDR3 sequence is CASSLTDSADQPQHF. As DNA, the CDR3 is TGTGCCAGCAGCTTAACTGACAGCGCAGATCAGCCCCAGCATTTT.

V is TRBV6-4 and J is TRBJ1-1; 7 bases are a match to TRBD1. The CDR3 is made up of 18 amino acids. Germline CDR1 MRHNA, CDR2 SNTAGT. With 3 bases clipped from V and 3 bases from J, the junction kept 16 bases outside the gene matches. The CDR3 here is CASSEPRGTSSHDTEAFF. CDR3 nucleotides: TGTGCCAGCAGTGAACCCAGGGGGACCTCCTCTCATGACACTGAAGCTTTCTTT.

This clone was detected only once. The chain combines TRBV9 with TRBJ2-3; 8 nucleotides line up with TRBD2. With 3 bases clipped from V and 2 bases from J, the junction kept 8 bases outside the gene matches. Germline CDR1 reads SGDLS; CDR2 reads YYNGEE. CDR3 length: 16 amino acids. The CDR3 sequence is CASSAAAGATTDTQYF. The CDR3 region has the DNA TGTGCCAGCAGCGCAGCAGCGGGGGCGACCACAGATACGCAGTATTTT.

J is TRBJ1-1 and V is TRBV7-9; possible D gene TRBD1, 6 bases. V was trimmed by 2 bases and J by 6 bases, leaving 13 bases between them. The CDR3 runs to 14 residues. CDR1 is SEHNR and CDR2 is FQNEAQ in the germline V gene (reference sequence). As DNA, the CDR3 is TGTGCCAGCAGCTTAAGAGAGGGGGTAGCTGAAGCTTTCTTT. Its protein is CASSLREGVAEAFF.

The chain couples TRBV19 to TRBJ2-2, with 7 bases aligning to TRBD2. There are 15 residues in the CDR3. After removal of 5 bases from V and 7 bases from J, the junction contained 10 bases not matched to a gene. Per the germline V gene, CDR1 is LNHDA and CDR2 is SQIVND (reference sequence). The CDR3 region has the DNA TGTGCCAGTAGTGTGGCACACGGGAGGATCGGGGAGCTGTTTTTT. Its translation is CASSVAHGRIGELFF.

As for this clone: Other DNA sequences in this specimen translate into the identical CDR3. V and J are TRBV5-6 and TRBJ2-7; D gene uncertain. This CDR3 region has 16 residues. V was clipped by 3 bases and J by 0 bases, with 16 bases between them. Germline-derived CDR1 and CDR2 are SGHDT and YYEEEE. The DNA for the CDR3 is TGTGCCAGCAGCTCCACCACAACGTCCCCCTCCTACGAGCAGTACTTC. Translated: CASSSTTTSPSYEQYF.

The genes are TRBV5-4 and TRBJ2-7, with 7 bases aligning to TRBD1. V lost 2 bases and J lost 2; bases outside the gene matches: 4. This CDR3 is 14 amino acids long. Germline CDR1 and CDR2: SGHNT and YYREEE (reference sequence). The CDR3 DNA reads TGTGCCAGCAGCTTCCGGGACAGCACCTACGAGCAGTACTTC. Its translation is CASSFRDSTYEQYF.

Only a few counts were recorded for this clone. The genes are TRBV15 and TRBJ2-4; tentative D call: TRBD1 (5 bases). The CDR3 has 17 residues. Germline V gene data show CDR1 as LNHNV and CDR2 as YYDKDF (reference sequence). Trimming shortened V by 0 bases and J by 0 bases, and 12 bases separated the two germline ends. DNA for the CDR3: TGTGCCACCAGCAGAGATCAGACAGTACTAGCCAAAAACATTCAGTACTTC. Translating gives CATSRDQTVLAKNIQYF.

This clone appeared once. The chain couples TRBV5-6 to TRBJ1-1; D perhaps matches TRBD1 (5 bases). The germline V and J ends were trimmed by 1 base and 0 bases, with 10 bases remaining between them. Germline CDR1 SGHDT, CDR2 YYEEEE. The CDR3 is 15 residues long. The CDR3 here is CASSLLGQVNTEAFF. CDR3 bases: TGTGCCAGCAGCTTGCTCGGACAAGTGAACACTGAAGCTTTCTTT.

The V call is TRBV6-5, the J call TRBJ2-7; TRBD2 aligns across 11 bases. CDR1 is MNHEY and CDR2 is SVGAGI in the germline V gene. V shed 6 bases, J shed 0 bases, and the junction held 4 bases outside the gene matches. The CDR3 contains 15 residues. The CDR3 sequence is CASRPSGGSSYEQYF. The DNA of the CDR3 is TGTGCCAGCAGACCTAGCGGGGGGAGCTCCTACGAGCAGTACTTC.

The CDR3, as DNA: TGTGCCAGCAGCCCGACAGGGGCGGTTGAGCAGTTCTTC. Translation gives CASSPTGAVEQFF. The chain carries TRBV7-7 and TRBJ2-1; 8 nucleotides match TRBD1. CDR1 SSHAT and CDR2 FNYEAQ come from the germline V gene (reference sequence). V lost 5 bases and J lost 9; bases outside the gene matches: 6. The length of the CDR3 is 13 residues.

This clone turned up a few times. This chain joins TRBV7-3 and TRBJ1-4, with D hard to call. CDR1 SGHTA and CDR2 FQGTGA come from the germline V gene. Trimming pared 1 base from V and 8 bases from J, leaving 14 bases between. CDR3 length: 15 residues. The CDR3 spells CASSLNGVPDEKLFF. In nucleotides, the CDR3 is TGTGCCAGCAGCTTAAACGGGGTACCGGACGAAAAACTGTTTTTT. The variable domain in full, with the rest retrieved from reference TRBV7-3 and TRBJ1-4, is GAGVSQTPSNKVTEKGKYVELRCDPISGHTALYWYRQSLGQGPEFLIYFQGTGAADDSGLPNDRFFAVRPEGSVSTLKIQRTERGDSAVYLCASSLNGVPDEKLFFGSGTQLSVL.

The chain joins TRBV4-1 to TRBJ2-7; 8 bases are a match to TRBD1. The V gene end was trimmed by 3 bases and the J gene end by 2 bases; junction bases not matched to a gene: 9. The CDR3 has 16 residues. The germline gives CDR1 MGHRA, CDR2 YSYEKL. The CDR3 coding sequence is TGCGCCAGCAGCCATTATCCGGGACAGGAGGCCTACGAGCAGTACTTC. This encodes CASSHYPGQEAYEQYF.

This chain links TRBV7-9 with TRBJ2-1; D remains ambiguous. Trimming took 0 bases from V and 5 from J, leaving 5 bases between them. The CDR3 is made up of 13 amino acids. The germline gives CDR1 SEHNR, CDR2 FQNEAQ (reference sequence). The chain's CDR3 is CASSLARNNEQFF. CDR3 nucleotide sequence: TGTGCCAGCAGCTTAGCGAGGAACAATGAGCAGTTCTTC.

This clone was seen a single time. V and J are TRBV27 and TRBJ1-3, with D unresolved. Germline V CDR1 and CDR2: MNHEY, SMNVEV (reference sequence). Trimming stripped 6 bases from V and 2 bases from J, with 11 bases between. This CDR3 has 14 residues. CDR3 sequence (DNA): TGTGCCAGCAGAACCCTCCAGGCTGGAAACACCATATATTTT. Translating gives CASRTLQAGNTIYF.

The chain couples TRBV27 to TRBJ1-1; D is unresolved. CDR3 length: 12 amino acids. Trimming left V 5 bases short and J 9 bases short, with 13 bases between. Germline V gene data show CDR1 as MNHEY and CDR2 as SMNVEV (reference sequence). In DNA, the CDR3 is TGTGCCAGCAGTCCGTCGGGAGGAAAAGCTTTCTTT. It encodes CASSPSGGKAFF.

V is TRBV7-9 and J is TRBJ2-5, with 9 nucleotides matching TRBD2. This CDR3 spans 15 amino acids. CDR1 SEHNR and CDR2 FQNEAQ come from the germline V gene (reference sequence). After removal of 5 bases from V and 4 bases from J, the junction contained 8 bases not matched to a gene. Written as DNA, the CDR3 is TGTGCCAGCAGCGGAGAGGCGGGGGGGCCAGAGACCCAGTACTTC. It specifies CASSGEAGGPETQYF.

The chain combines TRBV19 with TRBJ1-2; D unresolved. The CDR3 runs 12 residues. The germline gives CDR1 LNHDA, CDR2 SQIVND (reference sequence). V lost 5 bases, J lost 5 bases, and 9 bases lay in between. This CDR3 is CASSATEYGYTF. The CDR3 nucleotides are TGTGCCAGTAGTGCGACGGAGTATGGCTACACCTTC.

This sequence joins TRBV29-1 and TRBJ2-7, with 8 bases that match TRBD2. J gave up 3 bases and V 6 bases, and 7 bases lay outside the gene matches. Germline CDR1 and CDR2: SQVTM and ANQGSEA. CDR3 length: 13 residues. CDR3 sequence: CSVAGTRGYEQYF. The CDR3, as DNA: TGCAGCGTAGCCGGGACTAGAGGCTACGAGCAGTACTTC.

The chain employs TRBV4-1 and TRBJ1-5, with 7 bases that match TRBD1. V lost 2 bases to trimming and J lost 5 bases; unmatched junction nucleotides: 6. The CDR3 is 15 residues long. Per germline, CDR1 MGHRA and CDR2 YSYEKL. The CDR3 nucleotides read TGCGCCAGCAGCCAAACAGGGGTTAGTCATCAGCCCCAGCATTTT. Translated: CASSQTGVSHQPQHF.

V and J are TRBV12-5 and TRBJ2-3; the match to TRBD1 covers 9 bases. Germline V CDR1 and CDR2: LGHNT, FRNRAP. This CDR3 spans 16 amino acids. Trimming at V came to 1 base and at J to 4 bases, leaving 6 bases not matched to a gene. CDR3 DNA: TGTGCTAGTGGTTTGGCGACAGGGGGTTTATCAGATACGCAGTATTTT. The encoded protein is CASGLATGGLSDTQYF. Complete variable domain (other parts from reference TRBV12-5 and TRBJ2-3): DARVTQTPRHKVTEMGQEVTMRCQPILGHNTVFWYRQTMMQGLELLAYFRNRAPLDDSGMPKDRFSAEMPDATLATLKIQPSEPRDSAVYFCASGLATGGLSDTQYFGPGTRLTVL.

V usage is TRBV7-2 and J usage is TRBJ2-3; TRBD2 agrees at 9 bases. CDR1 is SGHTA and CDR2 is FQGNSA in the germline V gene. The CDR3 sequence is 14 residues long. V was clipped by 5 bases and J by 7 bases; unmatched bases: 7. CDR3 residues: CASSLQSGGNTQYF. CDR3 nucleotides: TGTGCCAGCAGCCTCCAAAGCGGGGGGAATACGCAGTATTTT.

The gene calls are TRBV5-1 and TRBJ2-7; 9 nucleotides agree with TRBD2. CDR3 length equals 14 residues. Germline V gene lookup returns CDR1 SGHRS and CDR2 YFSETQ. The V segment lost 2 bases and the J segment 3 bases; nucleotides outside the gene matches: 3. CDR3 residues: CASSLAGGYYEQYF. DNA for the CDR3: TGCGCCAGCAGCTTAGCGGGGGGATACTACGAGCAGTACTTC.